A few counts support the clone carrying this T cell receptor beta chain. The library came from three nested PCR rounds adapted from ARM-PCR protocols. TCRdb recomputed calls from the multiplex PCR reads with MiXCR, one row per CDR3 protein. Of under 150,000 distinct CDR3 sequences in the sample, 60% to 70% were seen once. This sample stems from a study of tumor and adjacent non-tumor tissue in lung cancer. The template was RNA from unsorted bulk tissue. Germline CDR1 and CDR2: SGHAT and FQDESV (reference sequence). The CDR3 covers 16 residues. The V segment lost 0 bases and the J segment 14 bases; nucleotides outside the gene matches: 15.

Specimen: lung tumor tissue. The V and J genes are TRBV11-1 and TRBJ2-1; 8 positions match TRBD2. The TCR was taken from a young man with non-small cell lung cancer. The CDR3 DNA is TGTGCCAGCAGCTTAGCGACCAGCGGGAGTCGCAATGAAGAGTTCTTC. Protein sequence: CASSLATSGSRNEEFF.